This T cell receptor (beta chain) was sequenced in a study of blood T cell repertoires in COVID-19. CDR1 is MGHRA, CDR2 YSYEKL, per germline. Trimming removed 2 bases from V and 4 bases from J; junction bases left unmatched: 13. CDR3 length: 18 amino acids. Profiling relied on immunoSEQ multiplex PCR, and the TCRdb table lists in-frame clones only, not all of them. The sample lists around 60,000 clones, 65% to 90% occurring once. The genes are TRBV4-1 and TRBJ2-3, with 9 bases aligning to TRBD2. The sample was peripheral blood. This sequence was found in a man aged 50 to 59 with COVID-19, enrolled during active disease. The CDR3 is CASSQRRLAADGADTQYF. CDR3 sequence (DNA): TGCGCCAGCAGCCAACGCCGACTAGCGGCCGATGGGGCAGATACGCAGTATTTT.